The 11 T cell receptor beta chains listed next were all sequenced from one sample in a study of shared clonotypes between healthy human individuals. Assay used: immunoSEQ multiplex PCR; TCRdb lists only in-frame clones, some missing. This table holds fewer than 1.8 million clones, approximately 98.5% found once. Sequences were obtained from naive CD4+ T cells sorted from blood. Subset: CD45RA+ positively selected. All receptors come from a man aged 25-45 years in good health.

This chain links TRBV6-5 with TRBJ2-1; 8 bases agree with TRBD2. With 6 bases clipped from V and 0 bases from J, the junction kept 4 bases outside the gene matches. The CDR3 covers 15 residues. Germline assignment: CDR1 MNHEY and CDR2 SVGAGI. In DNA form, the CDR3 reads TGTGCCAGCAGGGTAAGCGGGAGCTCCTACAATGAGCAGTTCTTC. Its translation: CASRVSGSSYNEQFF.

The chain uses TRBV5-1 and TRBJ2-7; TRBD2 is a possible D gene (6 bases). The germline gives CDR1 SGHRS, CDR2 YFSETQ. Trimming shortened V by 5 bases and J by 0 bases, and 15 bases separated the two germline ends. The CDR3 is 15 residues long. This CDR3 is CASSQTGGSSYEQYF. The DNA of the CDR3 is TGCGCCAGCAGTCAGACTGGGGGGAGCTCCTACGAGCAGTACTTC.

The chain links TRBV7-2 to TRBJ1-2; TRBD1 matches 8 bases. Germline V CDR1 and CDR2: SGHTA, FQGNSA. The V segment lost 7 bases and the J segment 8 bases; nucleotides outside the gene matches: 9. There are 13 residues in the CDR3. The CDR3, as DNA: TGTGCCAGCAACCCCACAGGGGGAATGGGCTACACCTTC. Translation: CASNPTGGMGYTF.

This rearrangement joins TRBV28 to TRBJ2-4; D ambiguous. Trimming left V 1 base short and J 0 bases short, with 4 bases between. Germline V lookup: CDR1 MDHEN, CDR2 SYDVKM. The CDR3 is 14 amino acids. CDR3 nucleotides: TGTGCCAGCAGTTTATTGCTAGCCAAAAACATTCAGTACTTC. This gives the protein CASSLLLAKNIQYF.

The rearrangement uses TRBV5-1 and TRBJ2-1; no clear D. Trimming shortened V by 4 bases and J by 7 bases, and 15 bases separated the two germline ends. The CDR3 length is 14 residues. Germline values: CDR1 SGHRS, CDR2 YFSETQ. This CDR3 is CASSPAVGVNEQFF. CDR3 DNA sequence: TGCGCCAGCAGCCCGGCAGTCGGAGTAAATGAGCAGTTCTTC.

The chain recombines TRBV5-1 with TRBJ1-1; D is unresolved. The CDR3 contains 15 residues. V was trimmed by 0 bases and J by 1 base, leaving 10 bases between them. Per the germline V gene, CDR1 is SGHRS and CDR2 is YFSETQ. The CDR3 DNA follows: TGCGCCAGCAGCTTGGCCGGAGGAGAGAACACTGAAGCTTTCTTT. This encodes CASSLAGGENTEAFF.

The V and J genes are TRBV18 and TRBJ2-1; TRBD1 matches 7 bases. The junction had 5 bases not matched to a gene; V was cut back by 0 bases and J by 6 bases. Looked up from germline, CDR1 is KGHSH and CDR2 is LQKENI. This CDR3 is built from 15 residues. CDR3 residues: CASSPPNRGGNEQFF. DNA for the CDR3: TGTGCCAGCTCACCACCCAACAGGGGCGGCAATGAGCAGTTCTTC. Looking up the rest from reference TRBV18 and TRBJ2-1 gives the full variable domain: NAGVMQNPRHLVRRRGQEARLRCSPMKGHSHVYWYRQLPEEGLKFMVYLQKENIIDESGMPKERFSAEFPKEGPSILRIQQVVRGDSAAYFCASSPPNRGGNEQFFGPGTRLTVL.

CDR3 in amino acids: CASSKAKAGRGIYEQYF. CDR3 nucleotides: TGTGCCAGCAGCAAAGCTAAAGCGGGCCGAGGGATCTACGAGCAGTACTTC. The gene calls are TRBV2 and TRBJ2-7, with D perhaps TRBD2 (6 bases). Germline CDR1 and CDR2: SNHLY and FYNNEI. The V end was cut by 6 bases, the J end by 3 bases, with 24 bases between. This CDR3 contains 17 residues. The entire variable domain, with the rest obtained from reference TRBV2 and TRBJ2-7, is as follows: EPEVTQTPSHQVTQMGQEVILRCVPISNHLYFYWYRQILGQKVEFLVSFYNNEISEKSEIFDDQFSVERPDGSNFTLKIRSTKLEDSAMYFCASSKAKAGRGIYEQYFGPGTRLTVT.

The V call is TRBV6-1, the J call TRBJ2-1; TRBD1 aligns across 9 bases. The V gene's germline CDR1 is MNHNS and CDR2 SASEGT. CDR3 length: 15 residues. J gave up 10 bases and V 5 bases, and 12 bases lay outside the gene matches. CDR3 bases: TGTGCCAGCAGTCGGGACAGGGAGGGGAGGAGAGAGCAGTTCTTC. Amino acids: CASSRDREGRREQFF.

The gene calls are TRBV6-5 and TRBJ2-7; TRBD1 matches 7 bases. The CDR3 covers 12 residues. CDR1 is MNHEY and CDR2 is SVGAGI in the germline V gene. The DNA for the CDR3 is TGTGCGACAGGGACCCCTGGATTAGGGCAGTACTTC. Translation: CATGTPGLGQYF.

Turning to this clone: Other DNA sequences in the sample encode the same CDR3. The CDR3 reads CASSVGGLAGDEQFF. The CDR3, as DNA: TGTGCCAGCAGCGTAGGAGGTCTAGCGGGAGATGAGCAGTTCTTC. The chain combines TRBV9 with TRBJ2-1, with 10 bases identical to TRBD2. The CDR3 is made up of 15 amino acids. Unmatched junction bases numbered 5, after V lost 0 bases and J lost 8 bases. Germline lookup yields CDR1 SGDLS and CDR2 YYNGEE.